The clone carrying this T cell receptor (beta chain) was observed at least ten times. What it recognizes is unknown. This entry belongs to a study of blood T cells in healthy people across ages. The V and J ends lost 6 bases and 4 bases respectively, with 19 bases between them. CDR1 is DFQATT, CDR2 SNEGSKA, per germline (reference sequence). CDR3 length equals 15 residues. Study-level points and caveats: Roughly linear declines in TCR beta diversity per million T cells occurred with age.

The study drew donors from healthy Caucasian individuals in Russia aged roughly 6 to 90. Next came a second PCR, run for about 7 to 11 cycles, which used a sample-barcoded 5' primer along with a J-beta primer mix. MiXCR, applied by TCRdb to the 5' RACE reads, yields one record per CDR3 protein. The repertoire holds some 670,000 distinct CDR3 sequences, with about 51% as singletons. The chain is built from TRBV20-1 and TRBJ2-1; a possible D gene is TRBD2 (6 bases). This TCR was recovered from a woman older than 75 in good health. The sample was blood. In nucleotides, the CDR3 is TGCAGTGCCCGGTCCGTGGGGGGAGCTTACAATGAGCAGTTCTTC. Encoded protein: CSARSVGGAYNEQFF.